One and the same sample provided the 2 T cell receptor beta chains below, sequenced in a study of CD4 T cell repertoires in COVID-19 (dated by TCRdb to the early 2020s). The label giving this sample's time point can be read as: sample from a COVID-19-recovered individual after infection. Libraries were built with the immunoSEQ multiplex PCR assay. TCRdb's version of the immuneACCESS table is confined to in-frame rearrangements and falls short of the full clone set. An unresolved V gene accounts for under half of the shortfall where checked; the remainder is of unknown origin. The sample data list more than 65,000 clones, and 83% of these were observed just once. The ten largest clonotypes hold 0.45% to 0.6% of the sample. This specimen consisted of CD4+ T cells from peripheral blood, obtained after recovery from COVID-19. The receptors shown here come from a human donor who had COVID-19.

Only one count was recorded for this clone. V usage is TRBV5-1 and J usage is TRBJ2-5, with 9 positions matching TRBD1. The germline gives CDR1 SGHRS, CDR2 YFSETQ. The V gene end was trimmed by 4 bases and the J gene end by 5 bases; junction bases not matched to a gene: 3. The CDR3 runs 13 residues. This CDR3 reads CASSRDRGETQYF. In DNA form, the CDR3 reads TGCGCCAGCAGCCGTGACAGGGGGGAGACCCAGTACTTC.

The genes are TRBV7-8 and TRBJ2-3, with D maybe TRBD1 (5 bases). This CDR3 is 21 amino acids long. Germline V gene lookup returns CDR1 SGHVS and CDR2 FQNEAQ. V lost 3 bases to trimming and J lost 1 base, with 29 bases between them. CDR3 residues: CASSLRWVGVGPTQGTDTQYF. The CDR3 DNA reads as TGTGCCAGCAGCTTGCGGTGGGTGGGTGTGGGGCCCACTCAGGGCACAGATACGCAGTATTTT. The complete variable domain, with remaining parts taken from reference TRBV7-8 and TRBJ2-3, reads GAGVSQSPRYKVAKRGQDVALRCDPISGHVSLFWYQQALGQGPEFLTYFQNEAQLDKSGLPSDRFFAERPEGSVSTLKIQRTQQEDSAVYLCASSLRWVGVGPTQGTDTQYFGPGTRLTVL.